What follows are 13 T cell receptor beta chains derived from one specimen sequenced in a study of cytomegalovirus exposure and HLA in healthy donors. Clones were read by immunoSEQ multiplex PCR, and TCRdb kept only the in-frame ones, dropping some. The data show 95,000 to 150,000 clones, with roughly 95% seen just once and approximately 1.5% held by the top ten. Sequencing was performed on PBMCs. The receptors here all came from a man between 18 and 35 years old in good health and CMV-seronegative.

The chain uses TRBV27 and TRBJ2-2; D not resolved. There are 13 residues in the CDR3. In germline, CDR1 is MNHEY, CDR2 SMNVEV (reference sequence). V was cut by 7 bases and J by 6 bases, with 12 bases left in between. CDR3 protein: CASKEAVAGELFF. The CDR3 region has the DNA TGTGCCAGCAAAGAGGCGGTTGCCGGGGAGCTGTTTTTT.

J is TRBJ1-3 and V is TRBV7-3; no definite D call. The CDR3 is 15 residues long. V lost 0 bases and J lost 0, with 6 bases in between. Germline CDR1 reads SGHTA; CDR2 reads FQGTGA. Written as DNA, the CDR3 is TGTGCCAGCAGCTTAACGGCGGGCTCTGGAAACACCATATATTTT. It translates to CASSLTAGSGNTIYF.

The chain is built from TRBV13 and TRBJ2-1; 9 bases match TRBD2. This CDR3 contains 16 residues. With V trimmed by 0 bases and J by 5 bases, 5 bases remained unmatched. The germline V gene encodes CDR1 PRHDT and CDR2 FYEKMQ (reference sequence). In DNA, the CDR3 is TGTGCCAGCAGCTTAGGATCTAGCGGGAATCACAATGAGCAGTTCTTC. Its protein is CASSLGSSGNHNEQFF.

In DNA form, the CDR3 reads TGTGCCAGCAGCTGGGACAGAGATACGCAGTATTTT. As protein: CASSWDRDTQYF. The gene calls are TRBV7-9 and TRBJ2-3; 7 bases fit TRBD1. The CDR3 is made up of 12 amino acids. Germline V CDR1 and CDR2: SEHNR, FQNEAQ (reference sequence). V lost 4 bases, J lost 5 bases, and 0 bases stayed unmatched.

V and J are TRBV19 and TRBJ1-1; TRBD1 is a possible D gene (6 bases). CDR1 is LNHDA and CDR2 is SQIVND in the germline V gene (reference sequence). The V end lost 5 bases, the J end lost 1 base, and 11 bases lay between the germline ends. This CDR3 is 14 amino acids long. The CDR3 DNA sequence: TGTGCCAGTAGTCAAGGCAGGGGGAACACTGAAGCTTTCTTT. This gives the protein CASSQGRGNTEAFF. Using reference TRBV19 and TRBJ1-1 for the parts outside the CDR3, the full variable domain is DGGITQSPKYLFRKEGQNVTLSCEQNLNHDAMYWYRQDPGQGLRLIYYSQIVNDFQKGDIAEGYSVSREKKESFPLTVTSAQKNPTAFYLCASSQGRGNTEAFFGQGTRLTVV.

CDR3 amino acids: CASSEIGLAGPKNIQYF. CDR3 sequence (DNA): TGCGCCAGCAGTGAGATTGGACTAGCGGGGCCCAAAAACATTCAGTACTTC. The V and J genes are TRBV10-2 and TRBJ2-4, with 12 bases fitting TRBD2. CDR3 size: 17 residues. Germline lookup yields CDR1 WSHSY and CDR2 SAAADI. J gave up 2 bases and V 2 bases, and 4 bases lay outside the gene matches.

The chain is built from TRBV19 and TRBJ1-1, with a weak D call TRBD1 (5 bases). The CDR3 has 13 amino acids. Germline CDR1 and CDR2: LNHDA and SQIVND (reference sequence). Between the trimmed V and J ends, which lost 3 bases and 6 bases, there was a span of 11 bases. The CDR3, as DNA: TGTGCCAGTAGTATCCTTCCGGGGGCTGAAGCTTTCTTT. Translation: CASSILPGAEAFF.

V gene TRBV11-3 combines with J gene TRBJ2-7; TRBD2 matches at 7 bases. Germline V gives CDR1 SGHNT, CDR2 YENEEA. V trimming: 0 bases; J trimming: 5 bases; junction bases outside the gene matches: 4. The CDR3 runs 14 residues. CDR3 DNA: TGTGCCAGCAGCTTAGAGGGACTACTCAACGAGCAGTACTTC. Translating it yields CASSLEGLLNEQYF.

The CDR3, as DNA: TGTGCCAGCAGCCAGCCGTATGGGGACAGGGGGATGACCGGGGAGCTGTTTTTT. Protein: CASSQPYGDRGMTGELFF. The V gene is TRBV7-9, the J gene TRBJ2-2; 11 nucleotides align to TRBD1. Looked up from germline, CDR1 is SEHNR and CDR2 is FQNEAQ (reference sequence). Trimming cost V 5 bases and J 5 bases; bases outside gene matches: 13. This CDR3 has 18 residues.

The V and J genes are TRBV14 and TRBJ1-2, with a possible D match to TRBD1 (5 bases). The CDR3 consists of 14 residues. The germline gives CDR1 SGHDN, CDR2 FVKESK. Trimming shortened V by 4 bases and J by 4 bases, and 13 bases separated the two germline ends. CDR3: CASSPPGRGYGYTF. The CDR3 bases are TGTGCCAGCAGCCCCCCAGGGCGGGGCTATGGCTACACCTTC.

V gene TRBV5-1 combines with J gene TRBJ2-6; D is possibly TRBD2 (5 bases). The germline V gene encodes CDR1 SGHRS and CDR2 YFSETQ. The V and J ends lost 4 bases and 0 bases respectively, with 17 bases between them. The CDR3 is 18 amino acids. The chain's CDR3 is CASSTDMSGSSGANVLTF. DNA for the CDR3: TGCGCCAGCAGCACAGACATGAGTGGGAGCTCTGGGGCCAACGTCCTGACTTTC.

This chain joins TRBV7-2 and TRBJ2-1; the D gene is possibly TRBD2 (5 bases). There are 12 residues in the CDR3. V lost 3 bases and J lost 15, with 15 bases in between. Germline lookup yields CDR1 SGHTA and CDR2 FQGNSA. Here the CDR3 DNA reads TGTGCCAGCAGCTTGAGCCTAGCCCGTCGGTTCTTC. This codes for CASSLSLARRFF.

The CDR3: CASSTGQGRYNEKLFF. In nucleotides, the CDR3 is TGTGCCAGCAGCACCGGACAGGGGCGGTATAATGAAAAACTGTTTTTT. This chain connects TRBV9 to TRBJ1-4, with 9 bases identical to TRBD1. In germline, CDR1 is SGDLS, CDR2 YYNGEE. The junction had 8 bases not matched to a gene; V was cut back by 4 bases and J by 4 bases. This CDR3 spans 16 amino acids. The variable domain in full, with the rest retrieved from reference TRBV9 and TRBJ1-4, is DSGVTQTPKHLITATGQRVTLRCSPRSGDLSVYWYQQSLDQGLQFLIQYYNGEERAKGNILERFSAQQFPDLHSELNLSSLELGDSALYFCASSTGQGRYNEKLFFGSGTQLSVL.